This T cell receptor beta chain emerged from a study of shared clonotypes between healthy human individuals. Study outcomes and limitations: Clonotype sharing among the donors was expected to vary with sequencing depth. The study found about 5% of naive CD4 clonotypes shared across a handful of donors. Blood alone was sampled, and tissue repertoires likely differ.

For this clone: The target antigen is unknown.

Sequencing was performed with immunoSEQ multiplex PCR; in TCRdb, only in-frame clones are kept and a portion is missing. This table holds 1 million to 1.2 million clones, 60% to 80% found once. CD45RA-negative memory and CD45RA+ naive subsets were split from the CD4+ cells. This CDR3 contains 16 residues. Germline-derived CDR1 and CDR2 are SGHTS and YDEGEE. Trimming took off 0 bases at V and 0 bases at J, with 9 bases between the two ends. The V and J genes are TRBV5-8 and TRBJ1-4, with D hard to call. The receptor comes from a man aged 18-30 years in good health. Some clones in this sample may be carry-over from other donors' samples. The sequenced material came from memory CD4+ T cells from PBMCs. Subset given: CD45RA-negative fraction. The CDR3 DNA follows: TGTGCCAGCAGCTTGGTTCGTCCCCCAACTAATGAAAAACTGTTTTTT. Its protein product is CASSLVRPPTNEKLFF.